The 13 T cell receptor beta chains presented below share a single source sample, sequenced in a study of somatic mutations in cytotoxic T cells in rheumatoid arthritis. This table comes from immunoSEQ multiplex PCR, and its TCRdb copy is limited to in-frame clones, with some not included. The repertoire holds 3,500 to 5,000 clones, with 93% as singletons. Source material: CD8+ T cells sorted from blood. These receptors were taken from a woman between 55 and 75 years old with rheumatoid arthritis.

J is TRBJ1-5 and V is TRBV6-1, with D tentatively TRBD1 (5 bases). This CDR3 has 15 amino acids. Germline CDR1 and CDR2: MNHNS and SASEGT. V was shortened by 3 bases and J by 1 base, with 10 bases between the two germline ends. CDR3 bases: TGTGCCAGCAGTGACAGGGTTTGGAGCAATCAGCCCCAGCATTTT. This translates into CASSDRVWSNQPQHF.

The chain joins TRBV7-9 to TRBJ2-7; TRBD2 matches 13 bases. The CDR3 extends over 16 amino acids. Germline lookup yields CDR1 SEHNR and CDR2 FQNEAQ (reference sequence). Losses at the gene ends were 5 bases for V and 4 bases for J; bases not matched to a gene: 8. The CDR3 is CASSHPRTSGSYEQYF. CDR3 in DNA: TGTGCCAGCAGCCACCCCCGGACTAGCGGGAGTTACGAGCAGTACTTC.

The chain uses TRBV7-6 and TRBJ2-7; 12 bases fit TRBD2. V was pared by 6 bases and J by 5 bases, with 11 bases of the junction left unmatched. Looked up from germline, CDR1 is SGHVS and CDR2 is FNYEAQ. The CDR3 length is 16 residues. CDR3 region: CASSPSSGRAFNEQYF. CDR3 DNA: TGTGCCAGCAGTCCGTCTAGCGGGAGGGCCTTCAACGAGCAGTACTTC.

J is TRBJ2-3 and V is TRBV4-1; 11 nucleotides align to TRBD2. After removal of 2 bases from V and 6 bases from J, the junction contained 10 bases not matched to a gene. Germline CDR1 MGHRA, CDR2 YSYEKL. This CDR3 contains 17 residues. The CDR3 region has the DNA TGCGCCAGCAGCCAATTTCCGGGACTAGCGGCGGTGGATACGCAGTATTTT. This translates into CASSQFPGLAAVDTQYF.

In this sample, this clone turned up once. V gene TRBV7-9 combines with J gene TRBJ2-3; 8 bases agree with TRBD2. The junction had 9 bases not matched to a gene; V was cut back by 5 bases and J by 2 bases. Germline V CDR1 and CDR2: SEHNR, FQNEAQ (reference sequence). This CDR3 is 16 amino acids long. The CDR3 here is CASSEDWRGATDTQYF. For the CDR3, the DNA is TGTGCCAGCAGCGAAGATTGGCGGGGGGCCACAGATACGCAGTATTTT.

This chain links TRBV4-1 with TRBJ2-7, with D possibly TRBD2 on 5 matching bases. The germline CDR1 and CDR2 sequences are MGHRA and YSYEKL. V was pared by 4 bases and J by 1 base, with 11 bases between. CDR3 length: 14 amino acids. Written as DNA, the CDR3 is TGCGCCAGCAGCCCCAACGGGGTTTCCTACGAGCAGTACTTC. This translates into CASSPNGVSYEQYF.

The chain has TRBV6-5 and TRBJ2-7; no firm D call. CDR1 is MNHEY, CDR2 SVGAGI, per germline. V lost 2 bases and J 2 bases, leaving 10 bases between the germline ends. The CDR3 contains 14 residues. CDR3 loop: CASSYDSETYEQYF. The CDR3 DNA is TGTGCCAGCAGTTACGACTCCGAGACCTACGAGCAGTACTTC.

This clone showed up just once. The V and J genes are TRBV11-2 and TRBJ1-2; 7 bases map to TRBD1. CDR1 SGHAT and CDR2 FQNNGV come from the germline V gene. The CDR3 totals 16 residues. After removal of 5 bases from V and 8 bases from J, the junction contained 17 bases not matched to a gene. The CDR3 bases are TGTGCCAGCAGCCCTCATCTTGTACAGGGGAGCGAGGGCTACACCTTC. Its translation is CASSPHLVQGSEGYTF. The full variable domain, rest sourced from reference TRBV11-2 and TRBJ1-2, is EAGVAQSPRYKIIEKRQSVAFWCNPISGHATLYWYQQILGQGPKLLIQFQNNGVVDDSQLPKDRFSAERLKGVDSTLKIQPAKLEDSAVYLCASSPHLVQGSEGYTFGSGTRLTVV.

V usage is TRBV10-2 and J usage is TRBJ2-1; D is uncertain. V was clipped by 0 bases and J by 6 bases, with 3 bases between them. Germline values: CDR1 WSHSY, CDR2 SAAADI. The CDR3 contains 12 residues. The CDR3 here is CASSESANEQFF. The CDR3 coding sequence is TGCGCCAGCAGTGAGTCGGCCAATGAGCAGTTCTTC.

The chain combines TRBV5-6 with TRBJ1-2, with a tentative D call TRBD1 (6 bases). Trimming stripped 5 bases from V and 7 bases from J, with 12 bases between. The germline V gene encodes CDR1 SGHDT and CDR2 YYEEEE. The CDR3 covers 12 residues. CDR3 loop: CASRGGAFGYTF. The CDR3 DNA is TGTGCCAGCAGGGGGGGGGCGTTTGGCTACACCTTC.

V usage is TRBV7-9 and J usage is TRBJ2-1; 7 bases are shared with TRBD1. Germline assignment: CDR1 SEHNR and CDR2 FQNEAQ (reference sequence). This CDR3 region has 14 residues. Trimming at V came to 1 base and at J to 9 bases, leaving 6 bases not matched to a gene. The CDR3 DNA reads as TGTGCCAGCAGCTTAGTTGGACAGGATGGTGAGCAGTTCTTC. It encodes CASSLVGQDGEQFF. The entire variable domain, with the rest obtained from reference TRBV7-9 and TRBJ2-1, is as follows: DTGVSQNPRHKITKRGQNVTFRCDPISEHNRLYWYRQTLGQGPEFLTYFQNEAQLEKSRLLSDRFSAERPKGSFSTLEIQRTEQGDSAMYLCASSLVGQDGEQFFGPGTRLTVL.

This chain joins TRBV7-8 and TRBJ2-7; 10 positions match TRBD1. Germline CDR1 and CDR2: SGHVS and FQNEAQ. V lost 1 base and J lost 4; bases outside the gene matches: 4. CDR3 length equals 15 residues. CDR3 loop: CASSLDRDRGYEQYF. CDR3 in DNA: TGTGCCAGCAGCTTAGATAGGGACAGGGGTTACGAGCAGTACTTC. The full variable domain, its missing parts supplied by reference TRBV7-8 and TRBJ2-7, is GAGVSQSPRYKVAKRGQDVALRCDPISGHVSLFWYQQALGQGPEFLTYFQNEAQLDKSGLPSDRFFAERPEGSVSTLKIQRTQQEDSAVYLCASSLDRDRGYEQYFGPGTRLTVT.

The V and J genes are TRBV28 and TRBJ2-7; D not certain. The V gene's germline CDR1 is MDHEN and CDR2 SYDVKM. V was shortened by 8 bases and J by 0 bases, with 8 bases between the two germline ends. The CDR3 sequence is 12 residues long. CDR3 region: CASGLLSYEQYF. In nucleotides, the CDR3 is TGTGCCAGCGGGCTCCTCTCCTACGAGCAGTACTTC.